These 17 T cell receptor beta chains share one sample of origin, sequenced in a study of T cell responses to AZD1222 COVID-19 vaccine. Here immunoSEQ multiplex PCR was the method, and the copy in TCRdb shows in-frame clones only, minus some. This table has about 270,000 clones, around 93% appearing once. Material: peripheral blood, obtained 28 days after the second AZD1222 dose. Every receptor here comes from an adult who received the AZD1222 COVID-19 vaccine.

The chain recombines TRBV5-1 with TRBJ1-5, with a tentative D call TRBD1 (6 bases). Deletions cut 4 bases from V and 4 bases from J, with 15 bases between. The germline gives CDR1 SGHRS, CDR2 YFSETQ. There are 15 residues in the CDR3. The CDR3 DNA reads TGCGCCAGCAGCCCGACTGGACAGTTAAATCAGCCCCAGCATTTT. It codes for CASSPTGQLNQPQHF.

The CDR3 bases are TGTGCCTGGAGTTTCGACAGAGTGAACACTGAAGCTTTCTTT. Translated: CAWSFDRVNTEAFF. The V call is TRBV30, the J call TRBJ1-1; tentative D call: TRBD1 (5 bases). Trimming took 2 bases from V and 0 from J, leaving 10 bases between them. Looked up from germline, CDR1 is GTSNPN and CDR2 is SVGIG (reference sequence). The CDR3 spans 14 residues.

As concerns this clone: At one end the junction does not follow the germline gene, possibly because of a read error. The chain uses TRBV9 and TRBJ2-7, with D maybe TRBD1 (6 bases). CDR1 SGDLS and CDR2 YYNGEE come from the germline V gene. This CDR3 has 15 residues. The CDR3 sequence: CASSASDSHAYVQYF. In DNA form, the CDR3 reads TGTGCCAGCAGCGCCTCGGACAGTCACGCCTACGTGCAGTACTTC. The full variable domain, with the rest looked up from reference TRBV9 and TRBJ2-7, is DSGVTQTPKHLITATGQRVTLRCSPRSGDLSVYWYQQSLDQGLQFLIQYYNGEERAKGNILERFSAQQFPDLHSELNLSSLELGDSALYFCASSASDSHAYVQYFGPGTRLTVT.

The V gene is TRBV4-3, the J gene TRBJ1-2, with 9 bases matching TRBD1. The V and J ends lost 5 bases and 5 bases, in that order; junction bases with no gene match: 0. The V gene's germline CDR1 is LGHNA and CDR2 YSLEER. This CDR3 has 12 amino acids. The CDR3 sequence is CASSGQGYGYTF. Written as DNA, the CDR3 is TGCGCCAGCAGCGGACAGGGGTATGGCTACACCTTC.

The chain carries TRBV12-5 and TRBJ1-1; the D is unclear. CDR3 length equals 12 residues. Trimming cost V 4 bases and J 11 bases, with 14 bases left between them. Germline CDR1 and CDR2: LGHNT and FRNRAP. CDR3 residues: CASGSGLSEAFF. The CDR3 coding sequence is TGTGCTAGTGGTTCCGGACTGTCGGAGGCTTTCTTT.

The DNA for the CDR3 is TGTGCCAGCAGCTTGAAGGGGACCTCCTACGAGCAGTACTTC. Amino acid sequence: CASSLKGTSYEQYF. The rearrangement links TRBV5-4 to TRBJ2-7; D might be TRBD1 or TRBD2, each matching 5 bases. This CDR3 region has 14 residues. V lost 1 base, J lost 0 bases, and 8 bases lay in between. Germline CDR1 and CDR2: SGHNT and YYREEE (reference sequence). Full variable domain (missing parts from reference TRBV5-4 and TRBJ2-7): ETGVTQSPTHLIKTRGQQVTLRCSSQSGHNTVSWYQQALGQGPQFIFQYYREEENGRGNFPPRFSGLQFPNYSSELNVNALELDDSALYLCASSLKGTSYEQYFGPGTRLTVT.

This clone was detected only once. The chain recombines TRBV25-1 with TRBJ2-1; 8 positions agree with TRBD2. After removal of 10 bases from V and 9 bases from J, the junction contained 8 bases not matched to a gene. Germline CDR1 is MGHDK and CDR2 is SYGVNS. The CDR3 totals 12 residues. In DNA form, the CDR3 reads TGTGCCACCGAGCGGGAGAGGGGTGAGCAGTTCTTC. It yields the protein CATERERGEQFF.

The rearrangement joins TRBV7-6 to TRBJ2-1; TRBD1 or TRBD2 may be the D gene (5 bases each). V gave up 4 bases and J gave up 9 bases, with 19 bases separating them. CDR1 is SGHVS, CDR2 FNYEAQ, per germline. The CDR3 covers 15 residues. The CDR3 region is CASSSVPRGPGEQFF. CDR3 sequence (DNA): TGTGCCAGCAGCTCAGTCCCACGGGGCCCAGGTGAGCAGTTCTTC.

This chain uses TRBV7-8 with TRBJ1-6, with D possibly being TRBD1 (5 bases). The germline V gene has CDR1 SGHVS and CDR2 FQNEAQ. The CDR3 consists of 15 residues. Trimming took 1 base from V and 4 from J, leaving 8 bases between them. Written as DNA, the CDR3 is TGTGCCAGCAGCTTAGGTAGACAGTATAATTCACCCCTCCACTTT. This encodes CASSLGRQYNSPLHF.

The J gene is TRBJ2-4, the V gene TRBV7-8; 8 nucleotides agree with TRBD1. Trimming removed 5 bases from V and 0 bases from J; junction bases left unmatched: 12. Germline CDR1 reads SGHVS; CDR2 reads FQNEAQ. This CDR3 region has 18 residues. The CDR3, as DNA: TGTGCCAGCAGCAGACGGGACAGGCTGCAAATAGCCAAAAACATTCAGTACTTC. This sequence encodes CASSRRDRLQIAKNIQYF.

The sample holds one count of this clone. The chain employs TRBV3-1 (or the pseudogene TRBV3-2) and TRBJ2-7, with a possible D match to TRBD2 (5 bases). Per the germline V gene, CDR1 is LGHDT and CDR2 is YNNKEL (reference sequence). V was cut by 1 base and J by 4 bases, with 11 bases left in between. The CDR3 totals 14 residues. The CDR3 DNA is TGTGCCAGCAGCCAAGTTGCGGGCAATTACGAGCAGTACTTC. Translating gives CASSQVAGNYEQYF.

This chain uses TRBV2 with TRBJ2-1, with 9 positions matching TRBD2. V was pared by 4 bases and J by 8 bases, with 9 bases of the junction left unmatched. This CDR3 is 15 amino acids long. CDR1 is SNHLY, CDR2 FYNNEI, per germline. The CDR3 sequence: CASSVPSGTEDEQFF. CDR3 nucleotides: TGTGCCAGCAGTGTACCTAGCGGGACGGAAGATGAGCAGTTCTTC.

V usage is TRBV11-3 and J usage is TRBJ2-2; TRBD1 matches at 8 bases. The J segment lost 5 bases and the V segment lost 6 bases, leaving 5 bases of the junction unmatched. Germline assignment: CDR1 SGHNT and CDR2 YENEEA. CDR3 size: 14 residues. CDR3 loop: CASRSDRGTGELFF. In DNA, the CDR3 is TGTGCCAGCAGATCTGACAGGGGTACCGGGGAGCTGTTTTTT.

The rearrangement uses TRBV7-9 and TRBJ1-1, with no clear D. Per germline, CDR1 SEHNR and CDR2 FQNEAQ (reference sequence). V lost 6 bases and J 2 bases, leaving 7 bases between the germline ends. The CDR3 contains 12 residues. The CDR3 spells CASRVYNTEAFF. DNA for the CDR3: TGTGCCAGCAGAGTGTATAACACTGAAGCTTTCTTT. The full variable domain, in which reference TRBV7-9 and TRBJ1-1 provide the parts outside the CDR3, is DTGVSQNPRHKITKRGQNVTFRCDPISEHNRLYWYRQTLGQGPEFLTYFQNEAQLEKSRLLSDRFSAERPKGSFSTLEIQRTEQGDSAMYLCASRVYNTEAFFGQGTRLTVV.

The V call is TRBV19, the J call TRBJ1-5; 7 nucleotides line up with TRBD1. The germline V gene encodes CDR1 LNHDA and CDR2 SQIVND (reference sequence). The CDR3 is made up of 15 amino acids. Losses at the gene ends were 3 bases for V and 11 bases for J; bases not matched to a gene: 13. CDR3 amino acids: CASSMGLRQGRSQHF. As DNA, the CDR3 is TGTGCCAGTAGTATGGGCCTTAGACAGGGCAGGTCCCAGCATTTT.

The J gene is TRBJ1-4, the V gene TRBV28; 7 bases align to TRBD1. CDR3 size: 14 residues. With 8 bases clipped from V and 7 bases from J, the junction kept 10 bases outside the gene matches. Germline V CDR1 and CDR2: MDHEN, SYDVKM. Written as DNA, the CDR3 is TGTGCCAGCCACAGGTCAGGGGGTGGTGAAAAACTGTTTTTT. Its protein is CASHRSGGGEKLFF.

The V and J genes are TRBV9 and TRBJ2-2, with 9 bases fitting TRBD1. V lost 3 bases, J lost 6 bases, and 3 bases stayed unmatched. The CDR3 contains 14 residues. Per the germline V gene, CDR1 is SGDLS and CDR2 is YYNGEE. The chain's CDR3 is CASSGTGDPGELFF. DNA for the CDR3: TGTGCCAGCAGCGGGACAGGGGACCCCGGGGAGCTGTTTTTT.